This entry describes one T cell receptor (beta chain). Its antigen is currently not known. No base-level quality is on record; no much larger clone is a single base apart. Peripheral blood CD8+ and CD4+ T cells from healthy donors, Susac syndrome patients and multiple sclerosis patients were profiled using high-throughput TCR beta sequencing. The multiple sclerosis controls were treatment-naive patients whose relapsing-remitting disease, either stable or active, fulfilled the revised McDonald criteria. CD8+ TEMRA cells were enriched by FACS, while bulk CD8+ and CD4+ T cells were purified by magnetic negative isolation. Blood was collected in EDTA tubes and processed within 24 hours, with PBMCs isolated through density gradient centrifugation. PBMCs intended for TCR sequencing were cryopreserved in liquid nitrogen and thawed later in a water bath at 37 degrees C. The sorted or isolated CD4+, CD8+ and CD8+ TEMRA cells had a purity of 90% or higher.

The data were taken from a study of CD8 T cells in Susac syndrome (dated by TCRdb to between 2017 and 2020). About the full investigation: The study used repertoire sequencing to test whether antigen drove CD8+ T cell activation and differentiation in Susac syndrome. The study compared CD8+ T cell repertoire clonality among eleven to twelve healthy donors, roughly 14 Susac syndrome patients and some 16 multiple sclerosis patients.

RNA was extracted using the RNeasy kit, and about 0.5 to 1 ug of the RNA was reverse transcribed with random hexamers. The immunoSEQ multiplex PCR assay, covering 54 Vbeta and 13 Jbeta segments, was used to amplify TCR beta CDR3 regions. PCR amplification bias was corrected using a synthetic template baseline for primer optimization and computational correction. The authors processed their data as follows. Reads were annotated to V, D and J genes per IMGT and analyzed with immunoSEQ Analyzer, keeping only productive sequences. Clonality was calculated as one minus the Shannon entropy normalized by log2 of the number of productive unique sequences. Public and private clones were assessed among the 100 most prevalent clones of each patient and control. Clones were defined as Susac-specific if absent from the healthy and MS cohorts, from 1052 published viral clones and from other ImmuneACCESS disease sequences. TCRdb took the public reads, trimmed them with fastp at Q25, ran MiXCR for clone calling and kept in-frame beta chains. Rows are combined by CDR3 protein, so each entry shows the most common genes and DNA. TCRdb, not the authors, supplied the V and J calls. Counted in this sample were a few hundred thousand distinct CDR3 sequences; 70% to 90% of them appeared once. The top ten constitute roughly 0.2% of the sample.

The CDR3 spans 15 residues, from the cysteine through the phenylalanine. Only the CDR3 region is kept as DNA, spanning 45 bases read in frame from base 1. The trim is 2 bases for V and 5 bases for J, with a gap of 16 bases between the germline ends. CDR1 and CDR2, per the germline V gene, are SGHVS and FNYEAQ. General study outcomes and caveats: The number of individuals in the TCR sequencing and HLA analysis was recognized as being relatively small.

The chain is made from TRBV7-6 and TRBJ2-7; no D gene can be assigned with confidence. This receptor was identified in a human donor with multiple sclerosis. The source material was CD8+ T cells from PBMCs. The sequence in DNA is TGTGCCAGCAGCTTATTGGCAGGCCTCGAGGACGAGCAGTACTTC. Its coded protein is CASSLLAGLEDEQYF.